These T cell receptor beta chains were read from a single sample in a study of blood T cell repertoires in COVID-19. Clones were sequenced by immunoSEQ multiplex PCR, and TCRdb holds only the in-frame ones, with some missing. The sample shows around 140,000 clones, 76% of them seen only once. The sample consisted of peripheral blood. These receptors were taken from an elderly woman with active or convalescent COVID-19. Each CDR3 is given without its conserved first and last residue. The D gene is left open where the match is weak. Clone size is shown for a subset of rows, as once, few, many or a class of expanded clone.

d_gene,v_gene,abundance,CDR3aa
TRBD1,TRBV12-5,.,ASGLGDRINEKLF
TRBD1,TRBV30,.,AGKDRGKETQY
.,TRBV3-1/TRBV3-2,.,ASSQGSGDGSGYT
TRBD2,TRBV7-9,.,ASSSAGGGQWETQY
.,TRBV28,.,ASTRGGYGYT
.,TRBV27,.,ASKLHSTGELF
TRBD1,TRBV4-3,few,ASSQAGTVNTGELF
TRBD1,TRBV4-2,.,ASSQDPGQGLNQPQH
TRBD1,TRBV7-9,few,ASSLGQGWGYT
.,TRBV5-1,.,ASSLFAGGDTQY
TRBD1,TRBV7-8,.,ASSLGGTGGTEAF
.,TRBV28,once,ASRVGGPSNQPQH
.,TRBV7-2,.,ASSSGISIRGYT
.,TRBV3-1/TRBV3-2,.,ASSQEYREMNTGELF
TRBD1,TRBV6-2/TRBV6-3,.,ASSQQGAGTEAF
.,TRBV16,.,ASSQSQYSNQPQH
TRBD1,TRBV4-1,.,ASRDSRTESPEAF
TRBD1,TRBV29-1,.,SVNRGMNTEAF
TRBD1,TRBV2,few,ASSATGDNSPLH
TRBD1,TRBV28,.,ASSLRGQSYEQY
.,TRBV30,.,AWSLFRVNDGYT
.,TRBV19,.,ASSMGGLLSGNTIY
.,TRBV27,few,ASKGGGRGYT
TRBD2,TRBV6-5,.,ASSYGRAVTGEQF
.,TRBV4-3,few,ASSQPGQNTEAF
TRBD1,TRBV4-3,.,ASSRDSDSSDTQY
TRBD1,TRBV4-1,.,ASSQGQADESTEAF
TRBD1,TRBV6-5,many,ASIRDRGNQPQH
.,TRBV13,.,ASSLRVNTEAF
TRBD1,TRBV9,.,ASSLTGTGFSGYT
.,TRBV7-3,few,ASSLNPPATNEKLF
TRBD1,TRBV6-2/TRBV6-3,.,ASSYSIGDRVNTEAF
TRBD1,TRBV14,once,ASSRGTGGANYGYT
TRBD1,TRBV5-1,.,ASSFQTFGTGDNEQF
TRBD2,TRBV11-3,once,ASSPGGRGGYNEQF
TRBD2,TRBV6-5,.,ASSEGTSLETQY
.,TRBV2,once,ASSGLSNEAF
.,TRBV18,few,ASSPNTGREQY
.,TRBV7-2,.,ASSLQSRGRETQY
TRBD1,TRBV18,few,ASSPEIQGAYGYT
TRBD1,TRBV30,.,AWSTYRGAPYEQY
.,TRBV5-6,.,ASSSSGPTETQY
TRBD2,TRBV19,.,ASRTLGGSTDTQY
TRBD1,TRBV6-5,.,ASRFGTASSYEQY
.,TRBV7-2,.,ASSRLTRGANVLT
.,TRBV7-2,.,ASSLGTGWGEQY
TRBD2,TRBV20-1,.,SASSASGVMLNNEQF